Listed below are T cell receptor beta chains from one sample, sequenced in a study of blood T cell repertoires in COVID-19. Assay: immunoSEQ multiplex PCR; the TCRdb copy retains only in-frame clones and omits some. The sample records fewer than 75,000 clones, about nine tenths being singletons. Material for sequencing was peripheral blood. The receptors shown here come from a man between 45 and 60 years old with active COVID-19. Each CDR3 is given with its conserved first and last residue. The D gene is left open where the match is weak. Only part of the rows carry a size: once, few, many, or a class if the clone is expanded.

TRBD1	TRBV7-2	TRBJ2-7	NA	CASSRGQGAREQYF	TGTGCCAGCAGCCGGGGACAGGGGGCTCGTGAGCAGTACTTC
NA	TRBV4-2	TRBJ2-1	NA	CASSLLSSYNEQFF	TGTGCCAGCAGCCTGCTTAGCTCCTACAATGAGCAGTTCTTC
NA	TRBV15	TRBJ2-1	NA	CATSRDKLPISYNEQFF	TGTGCCACCAGCAGAGACAAACTACCGATCTCCTACAATGAGCAGTTCTTC
NA	TRBV3-1/TRBV3-2	TRBJ2-1	NA	CASSQRPPGYLYNEQFF	TGTGCCAGCAGCCAGCGCCCTCCAGGGTACTTATACAATGAGCAGTTCTTC
NA	TRBV27	TRBJ1-2	once	CASSPTGGGYTF	TGTGCCAGCAGCCCAACCGGGGGTGGCTACACCTTC
NA	TRBV24-1	TRBJ2-1	NA	CATSEPGILGQFF	TGTGCCACCAGTGAGCCGGGAATTTTGGGGCAGTTCTTC
TRBD1	TRBV7-2	TRBJ1-2	once	CASSFDRAGYTF	TGTGCCAGCAGCTTTGACAGGGCTGGCTACACCTTC
TRBD1	TRBV15	TRBJ2-5	NA	CASSRGRQETQYF	TGTGCCAGCTCCAGGGGGCGGCAAGAGACCCAGTACTTC
NA	TRBV5-1	TRBJ2-1	few	CASSLEGTYNEQFF	TGCGCCAGCAGCTTGGAGGGGACCTACAATGAGCAGTTCTTC
NA	TRBV7-2	TRBJ2-7	NA	CASSTFGEQYF	TGTGCCAGCAGCACATTCGGGGAGCAGTACTTC
NA	TRBV18	TRBJ1-2	NA	CASSPSTGQNYGYTF	TGTGCCAGCTCACCAAGTACAGGACAGAACTATGGCTACACCTTC
TRBD1	TRBV6-5	TRBJ1-5	NA	CASRMGQGRQPQHF	TGTGCCAGCAGGATGGGACAGGGAAGGCAGCCCCAGCATTTT
NA	TRBV6-5	TRBJ1-2	NA	CASSYHPGLRGYTF	TGTGCCAGCAGTTACCACCCAGGACTCAGGGGCTACACCTTC